This T cell receptor (beta chain) was identified during a study of Tregs in tolerant kidney transplant recipients. Of note for this clone: Its cognate antigen is unknown.

Some clones are missing from TCRdb's copy, which holds only in-frame ones; the method was immunoSEQ multiplex PCR. The table shows approximately 30,000 clones, with 82% occurring only once. The CDR3 loop spans 13 amino acids. CDR1 is SGHAT, CDR2 FQNNGV, per germline. Trimming shortened V by 3 bases and J by 4 bases, and 9 bases separated the two germline ends. The specimen was Tregs from blood cultured with allogeneic cells. The sequence was obtained from a human donor in good health. This chain connects TRBV11-2 to TRBJ2-5; D gene ambiguous. The CDR3 sequence: CASSFNGGETQYF. The CDR3 DNA reads as TGTGCCAGCAGCTTTAATGGTGGAGAGACCCAGTACTTC.